A single T cell receptor (beta chain) is shown here with its context. These data are taken from a study of T cells in tumors after PD-1 blockade. V gave up 4 bases and J gave up 2 bases; unmatched junction bases: 5. The CDR3 is 15 amino acids. The germline gives CDR1 MNHNS, CDR2 SASEGT. Data came from immunoSEQ multiplex PCR; TCRdb stores just in-frame clones and leaves some out. The sample records over 30,000 clones, roughly 73% being singletons. The sequence came from a human donor with basal cell carcinoma. The sample was PBMCs, taken before anti-PD-1 treatment. V and J are TRBV6-1 and TRBJ2-7; TRBD2 aligns across 10 bases. CDR3 sequence: CASSVASGSPYEQYF. As DNA, the CDR3 is TGTGCCAGCAGTGTAGCTAGCGGGAGCCCCTACGAGCAGTACTTC.